This TCR beta chain was sequenced for a study of blood T cell repertoires in COVID-19. The table came from immunoSEQ multiplex PCR; TCRdb's copy has only in-frame clones and leaves some out. Altogether about 150,000 clones are present, 82% being singletons, with the ten largest covering 13% to 15%. The trim removed 7 bases at V and 4 bases at J, leaving 6 bases unmatched. CDR1 and CDR2 from the germline V gene are LNHDA and SQIVND (reference sequence). The CDR3 covers 14 residues. The sequenced material came from peripheral blood. The TCR was taken from a human donor with acute or convalescent COVID-19. The donor label of this sample is uncertain. The chain uses TRBV19 and TRBJ1-3, with 8 bases lining up with TRBD1. The DNA of the CDR3 is TGTGCCAGTATCGCCAGGGGGCGAGGAAACACCATATATTTT. This encodes CASIARGRGNTIYF. The full variable domain, its missing parts supplied by reference TRBV19 and TRBJ1-3, is DGGITQSPKYLFRKEGQNVTLSCEQNLNHDAMYWYRQDPGQGLRLIYYSQIVNDFQKGDIAEGYSVSREKKESFPLTVTSAQKNPTAFYLCASIARGRGNTIYFGEGSWLTVV.